This T cell receptor beta chain was found in a study of blood T cell repertoires in COVID-19. The CDR3 covers 17 residues. J gave up 4 bases and V 6 bases, and 14 bases lay outside the gene matches. Germline lookup yields CDR1 SNHLY and CDR2 FYNNEI. Sequencing was performed with immunoSEQ multiplex PCR; in TCRdb, only in-frame clones are kept and a portion is missing. Of under 60,000 clones listed, approximately 90% are singletons. The specimen sequenced was peripheral blood. This clonotype originated in a woman aged 55-70 years with COVID-19, enrolled during active disease. The rearrangement links TRBV2 to TRBJ2-7; 11 bases fit TRBD1. DNA of the CDR3: TGTGCCAGCAGCCCCAAACCCAGGACAGGGGGCGGTTACGAGCAGTACTTC. The encoded protein is CASSPKPRTGGGYEQYF.